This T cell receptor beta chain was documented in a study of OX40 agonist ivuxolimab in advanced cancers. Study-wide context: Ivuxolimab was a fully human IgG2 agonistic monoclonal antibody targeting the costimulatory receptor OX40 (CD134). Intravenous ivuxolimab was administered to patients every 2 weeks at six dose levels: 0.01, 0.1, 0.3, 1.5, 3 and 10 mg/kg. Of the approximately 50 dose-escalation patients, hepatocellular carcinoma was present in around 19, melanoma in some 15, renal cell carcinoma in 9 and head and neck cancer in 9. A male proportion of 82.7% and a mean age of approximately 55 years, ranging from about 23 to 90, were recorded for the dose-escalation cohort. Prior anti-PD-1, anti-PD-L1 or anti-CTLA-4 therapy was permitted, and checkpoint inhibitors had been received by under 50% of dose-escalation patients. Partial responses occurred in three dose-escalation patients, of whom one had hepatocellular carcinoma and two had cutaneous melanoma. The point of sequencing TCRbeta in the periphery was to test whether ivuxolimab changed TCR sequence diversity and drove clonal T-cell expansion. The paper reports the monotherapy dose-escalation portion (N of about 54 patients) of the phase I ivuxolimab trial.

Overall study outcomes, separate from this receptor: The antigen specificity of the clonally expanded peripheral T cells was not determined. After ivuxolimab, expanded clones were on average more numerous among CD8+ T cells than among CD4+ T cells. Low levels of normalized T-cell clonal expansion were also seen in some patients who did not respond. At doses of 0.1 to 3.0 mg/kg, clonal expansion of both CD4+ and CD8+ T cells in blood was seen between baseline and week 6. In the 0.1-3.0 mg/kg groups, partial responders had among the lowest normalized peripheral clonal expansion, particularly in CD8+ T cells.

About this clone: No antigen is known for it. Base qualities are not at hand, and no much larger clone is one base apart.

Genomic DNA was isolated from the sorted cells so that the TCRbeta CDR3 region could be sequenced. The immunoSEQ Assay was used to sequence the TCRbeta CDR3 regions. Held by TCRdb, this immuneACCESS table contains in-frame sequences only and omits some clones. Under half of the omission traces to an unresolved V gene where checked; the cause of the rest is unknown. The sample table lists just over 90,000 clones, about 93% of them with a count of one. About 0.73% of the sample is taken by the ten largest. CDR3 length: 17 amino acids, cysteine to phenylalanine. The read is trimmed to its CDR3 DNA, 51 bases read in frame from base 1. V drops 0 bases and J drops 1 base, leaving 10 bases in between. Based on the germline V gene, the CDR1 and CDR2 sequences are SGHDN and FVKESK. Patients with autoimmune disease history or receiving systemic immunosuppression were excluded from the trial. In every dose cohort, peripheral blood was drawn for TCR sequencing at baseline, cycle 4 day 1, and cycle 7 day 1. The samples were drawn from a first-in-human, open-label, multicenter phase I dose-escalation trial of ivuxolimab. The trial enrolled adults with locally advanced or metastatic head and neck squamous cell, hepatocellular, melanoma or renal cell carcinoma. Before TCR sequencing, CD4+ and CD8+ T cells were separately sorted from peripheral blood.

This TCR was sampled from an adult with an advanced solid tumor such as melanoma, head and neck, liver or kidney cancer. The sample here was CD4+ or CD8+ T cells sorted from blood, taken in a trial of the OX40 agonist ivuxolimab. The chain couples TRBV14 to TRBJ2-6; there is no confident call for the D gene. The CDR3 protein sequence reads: CASSQDLMASGANVLTF. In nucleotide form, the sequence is TGTGCCAGCAGCCAAGATTTAATGGCTTCTGGGGCCAACGTCCTGACTTTC.